The 28 T cell receptor beta chains below all came from one sample that was sequenced in a study of CD8+CD57+ T cells in acquired aplastic anemia. CD8+CD57+ cell expansion had been shown by flow cytometry in patients chosen for sequencing. Genomic DNA templated the TCR beta VDJ and CDR3 profiling. TCRdb analysed the reads with MiXCR anew, one entry per CDR3 protein. This sample has about 260,000 distinct CDR3 sequences, with 82% found just once. Source material: sorted CD4+, CD8+, or CD8+CD57+ T cells (not recorded which) from PBMCs. These receptors all stem from a human donor with aplastic anemia.

Concerning this clonotype: At one end, the junction sequence differs from germline, possibly due to a read error. The chain has TRBV7-9 and TRBJ2-3; D is undetermined. Germline V gene lookup returns CDR1 SEHNR and CDR2 FQNEAQ (reference sequence). CDR3 size: 11 residues. CDR3 nucleotide sequence: TGTGCCAGCAGCTCCTCAGGTACCGAGGATTTT. This translates into CASSSSGTEDF.

This clonotype was counted a few times. The rearrangement links TRBV4-3 to TRBJ1-1, with 7 positions matching TRBD1. Germline-derived CDR1 and CDR2 are LGHNA and YSLEER. This CDR3 is 13 amino acids long. Trimming cost V 6 bases and J 6 bases; bases outside gene matches: 7. CDR3 nucleotides: TGCGCCAGCAGGACAGGGACGGGGCCTGAAGCTTTCTTT. Translating it yields CASRTGTGPEAFF.

This chain joins TRBV9 and TRBJ1-2; 7 bases fit TRBD1. Germline assignment: CDR1 SGDLS and CDR2 YYNGEE. The CDR3 runs 15 residues. The ends lost 3 bases at V and 12 bases at J; junction bases unmatched: 17. CDR3 sequence: CASSGRGRPGGNNTF. CDR3 DNA: TGTGCCAGCAGCGGGAGGGGGCGACCGGGAGGAAACAACACCTTC. The variable domain in full, with the rest retrieved from reference TRBV9 and TRBJ1-2, is DSGVTQTPKHLITATGQRVTLRCSPRSGDLSVYWYQQSLDQGLQFLIQYYNGEERAKGNILERFSAQQFPDLHSELNLSSLELGDSALYFCASSGRGRPGGNNTFGSGTRLTVV.

This rearrangement joins TRBV7-8 to TRBJ2-7, with D possibly TRBD2 on 6 matching bases. The germline CDR1 and CDR2 sequences are SGHVS and FQNEAQ. This CDR3 spans 16 amino acids. V shed 0 bases and J shed 10 bases, with 22 bases lying between them. The CDR3 loop reads CASSLAGGPDSQYQYF. CDR3 nucleotides: TGTGCCAGCAGCTTAGCGGGAGGACCGGATTCGCAGTATCAGTACTTC.

On this clonotype: The junction departs from germline at one end; a sequencing error may be responsible. V gene TRBV7-3 combines with J gene TRBJ2-7, with TRBD2 matching 7 bases. CDR1 is SGHTA, CDR2 FQGTGA, per germline. The CDR3 covers 14 residues. CDR3 region: CASSVTKRGYYHYF. The CDR3 nucleotides are TGTGCCAGCAGCGTAACGAAGCGGGGCTACTACCATTACTTC.

In the case of this clonotype: This CDR3 is missing its conserved last phenylalanine or tryptophan, likely due to a read error. The DNA is omitted, as the CDR3 cannot be located on it reliably, and the CDR3 follows TCRdb's listing. V usage is TRBV2 and J usage is TRBJ2-1; TRBD2, the table's D call, was not compared with the DNA. Germline V gene data show CDR1 as SNHLY and CDR2 as FYNNEI. The CDR3 comprises 16 residues, both ends counted. CDR3 sequence: CASGEGGTDTQYFRFG.

This chain connects TRBV7-2 to TRBJ1-6; D remains ambiguous. The CDR3 extends over 14 amino acids. Germline V lookup: CDR1 SGHTA, CDR2 FQGNSA. The V end was cut by 4 bases, the J end by 14 bases, with 18 bases between. The CDR3 sequence is CASSSNGGNSTLHF. The CDR3 region has the DNA TGTGCCAGCAGCTCAAACGGAGGTAACTCTACCCTCCACTTT.

As concerns this clonotype: This CDR3 fails to terminate in the conserved phenylalanine or tryptophan, so it likely reflects a read error. The limits of the CDR3 on the DNA are not certain, so only TCRdb's listed CDR3 is given. This chain uses TRBV7-8 with TRBJ1-2; whether TRBD1, the table's D call, matches the DNA was not checked. The CDR3 spans 13 amino acids, including both terminal residues. Germline V gene sequence: CDR1 SGHVS, CDR2 FQNEAQ. CDR3 sequence: CASSLAVGPDTHY.

The genes are TRBV7-9 and TRBJ1-6; D is uncertain. V was cut by 0 bases and J by 13 bases, with 19 bases left in between. The germline gives CDR1 SEHNR, CDR2 FQNEAQ (reference sequence). The CDR3 has 16 residues. The CDR3 DNA reads TGTGCCAGCAGCTTAGCGGGTAGCTGCTGGGCCAACCCCCTCCACTTT. Protein sequence: CASSLAGSCWANPLHF.

Here the CDR3 reads CSALSGVAGTIYF. The DNA for the CDR3 is TGCAGTGCTCTGAGCGGCGTAGCGGGCACCATATATTTT. The chain joins TRBV20-1 to TRBJ1-3; D is uncertain. The CDR3 is 13 amino acids. Trimming shortened V by 5 bases and J by 9 bases, and 17 bases separated the two germline ends. Germline loops: CDR1 DFQATT, CDR2 SNEGSKA (reference sequence).

This clonotype was recorded at least ten times. The J gene is TRBJ2-7, the V gene TRBV28, with D possibly matching TRBD1 (5 bases). From germline, CDR1 is MDHEN and CDR2 SYDVKM. The CDR3 spans 17 residues. The V gene lost 3 bases and the J gene lost 0 bases, with 18 bases spanning the gap. CDR3 region: CASSLGLIGANSYEQYF. The CDR3 DNA reads as TGTGCCAGCAGTTTGGGTTTGATAGGGGCAAACTCCTACGAGCAGTACTTC.

This clonotype was detected a few times. The CDR3 nucleotides are TGCAGCGTTACTGAGGGGGGTGAGCAGTTCTTC. It codes for CSVTEGGEQFF. The chain combines TRBV29-1 with TRBJ2-1; D tentatively fits TRBD1 or TRBD2 (6 bases each). The CDR3 contains 11 residues. V was clipped by 5 bases and J by 9 bases, with 11 bases between them. Per germline, CDR1 SQVTM and CDR2 ANQGSEA.

Regarding this clonotype: A read error is possible here, since a much larger clone lies one base away. This chain connects TRBV7-9 to TRBJ2-3; perhaps TRBD2 as D (6 bases). Germline V gene sequence: CDR1 SEHNR, CDR2 FQNEAQ (reference sequence). The CDR3 length is 14 residues. The CDR3 region has the DNA TGTGCCAGCAGCTTACAAAGAAGCCGGGGGAGCGATGATTTT. As protein: CASSLQRSRGSDDF. The whole variable domain, remainder taken from reference TRBV7-9 and TRBJ2-3, is DTGVSQNPRHKITKRGQNVTFRCDPISEHNRLYWYRQTLGQGPEFLTYFQNEAQLEKSRLLSDRFSAERPKGSFSTLEIQRTEQGDSAMYLCASSLQRSRGSDDFGPGTRLTVL.

Remarks on this clonotype: Given a much more abundant clone one base away, this may be a read error. The chain employs TRBV7-9 and TRBJ2-3, with D tentatively TRBD2 (9 bases). Trimming left V 3 bases short and J 2 bases short, with 33 bases between. This CDR3 region has 22 residues. Germline V lookup: CDR1 SEHNR, CDR2 FQNEAQ (reference sequence). The CDR3: CASSFQSSGGSDEDRDTDTQYF. The CDR3 coding sequence is TGTGCCAGCAGCTTTCAAAGCAGCGGGGGGAGCGATGAGGACAGGGACACAGATACGCAGTATTTT.

The chain uses TRBV9 and TRBJ1-1, with D unresolved. The CDR3 has 15 residues. Per the germline V gene, CDR1 is SGDLS and CDR2 is YYNGEE. The ends were cut back, 0 bases at V and 12 bases at J, with 21 bases in the middle. The CDR3 loop is CASSVELKSTDTPFF. CDR3 sequence (DNA): TGTGCCAGCAGCGTAGAGCTGAAGAGCACAGATACGCCTTTCTTT.

This clonotype has more than one count but fewer than ten. The chain is built from TRBV20-1 and TRBJ1-1; no clear D. The CDR3 has 13 amino acids. With 5 bases removed from V and 5 bases from J, the gap between germline ends came to 15 bases. CDR1 and CDR2 from the germline V gene are DFQATT and SNEGSKA (reference sequence). This CDR3 is CSAGGIGKTEAFF. The CDR3 DNA is TGCAGTGCTGGTGGGATTGGCAAAACTGAAGCTTTCTTT.

J is TRBJ2-1 and V is TRBV7-8, with D tentatively TRBD1 or TRBD2 (6 bases each). The V end lost 8 bases, the J end lost 12 bases, and 29 bases lay between the germline ends. Germline lookup yields CDR1 SGHVS and CDR2 FQNEAQ. The CDR3 length is 16 residues. CDR3 in amino acids: CASGHGGGNAQDVQFF. The CDR3 nucleotides read TGTGCCAGCGGCCACGGGGGCGGAAATGCGCAGGATGTGCAGTTCTTC.

This clonotype was recorded only once. As the CDR3 is not closed by the conserved phenylalanine or tryptophan, this likely results from a read error. It is unclear where the CDR3 begins or ends on the DNA, so no DNA is shown, and the CDR3 is as TCRdb lists it. V gene TRBV2 combines with J gene TRBJ2-5; TRBD2 was called by the table and not checked on the DNA. The V gene's germline CDR1 is SNHLY and CDR2 FYNNEI. The CDR3 is 16 amino acids long, termini counted. The CDR3 protein is CASSLAGGPDTQYFYS.

To note about this clonotype: It is likely a read error, because the conserved phenylalanine at the end of the CDR3 is missing. The chain joins TRBV7-8 to TRBJ1-6; D perhaps matches TRBD1 (5 bases). Germline assignment: CDR1 SGHVS and CDR2 FQNEAQ. CDR3 length: 16 amino acids. The V gene lost 0 bases and the J gene lost 16 bases, with 22 bases spanning the gap. The CDR3, as DNA: TGTGCCAGCAGCTTAGCGGGGGGTCCCGATACGCAGTATCTCCACTCT. Protein sequence: CASSLAGGPDTQYLHS.

This sequence joins TRBV13 and TRBJ1-1; D not resolved. Per the germline V gene, CDR1 is PRHDT and CDR2 is FYEKMQ (reference sequence). Trimming pared 5 bases from V and 5 bases from J, leaving 27 bases between. The CDR3 is 18 residues long. The CDR3 coding sequence is TGTGCCAGCAGCACACCTCGTGGGCACACAGTTTCGAGGACTGAAGCTTTCTTT. It encodes CASSTPRGHTVSRTEAFF.

This rearrangement joins TRBV7-9 to TRBJ2-7; 7 bases match TRBD2. The length of the CDR3 is 18 residues. The germline V gene has CDR1 SEHNR and CDR2 FQNEAQ (reference sequence). The V and J ends lost 3 bases and 3 bases, in that order; junction bases with no gene match: 17. CDR3 in DNA: TGTGCCAGCAGCTTTCATCCAGGCGGGGGAGGCCTTTACTACGAGCAGTACGTC. Protein: CASSFHPGGGGLYYEQYV.

Points on this clonotype: No DNA is shown, since the ends of the CDR3 on it are uncertain; the CDR3 is the one TCRdb lists. The chain carries TRBV9 and TRBJ2-6. Per germline, CDR1 SGDLS and CDR2 YYNGEE. Both ends counted, the CDR3 spans 16 residues. This CDR3 is CASSFALETQYFVLTF.

Remarks on this clonotype: An end of the junction differs from the germline gene, which may be a read error. CDR3 in DNA: TGTGCCAGCAGCTTAGCGGACGGGGGTCATACGCCCTATAATGAGCAGTTCTTC. This encodes CASSLADGGHTPYNEQFF. J is TRBJ2-1 and V is TRBV7-8; TRBD2 is a possible D gene (6 bases). Germline V gives CDR1 SGHVS, CDR2 FQNEAQ. CDR3 length: 18 amino acids. Full variable domain (rest looked up from reference TRBV7-8 and TRBJ2-1): GAGVSQSPRYKVAKRGQDVALRCDPISGHVSLFWYQQALGQGPEFLTYFQNEAQLDKSGLPSDRFFAERPEGSVSTLKIQRTQQEDSAVYLCASSLADGGHTPYNEQFFGPGTRLTVL.

The chain recombines TRBV7-2 with TRBJ1-1; no reliable D call. This CDR3 is 15 amino acids long. Trimming removed 1 base from V and 14 bases from J, with 23 bases in between. CDR1 SGHTA and CDR2 FQGNSA come from the germline V gene. CDR3 region: CASSLERGGDNDDFF. The CDR3 coding sequence is TGTGCCAGCAGCTTAGAACGGGGAGGCGACAATGACGACTTCTTT.

The rearrangement joins TRBV2 to TRBJ2-3; D is unresolved. The CDR3 covers 13 residues. V was cut by 8 bases and J by 4 bases, with 13 bases left in between. Germline CDR1 SNHLY, CDR2 FYNNEI. In DNA, the CDR3 is TGTGCCAGCGGCGAGGTGGACCCAGATACGCAGTATTTT. It is translated as CASGEVDPDTQYF.

This chain joins TRBV12-3 or TRBV12-4 and TRBJ2-1, with 10 positions matching TRBD1. CDR3 length: 16 residues. The ends lost 5 bases at V and 8 bases at J; junction bases unmatched: 12. As DNA, the CDR3 is TGTGCCAGCAGTATGATGGGACAGGGGTTTAAGGATGAGCAGTTCTTC. It yields the protein CASSMMGQGFKDEQFF.

V is TRBV10-3 and J is TRBJ1-4; 9 bases line up with TRBD1. CDR3 length: 12 residues. V was pared by 6 bases and J by 8 bases, with 1 base of the junction left unmatched. CDR1 is ENHRY and CDR2 is SYGVKD in the germline V gene. The CDR3 here is CAISTGGEKLFF. The CDR3, as DNA: TGTGCCATCAGCACAGGGGGCGAAAAACTGTTTTTT.

The rearrangement joins TRBV7-2 to TRBJ1-5; D is perhaps TRBD1 (6 bases). The CDR3 has 15 amino acids. The germline V gene encodes CDR1 SGHTA and CDR2 FQGNSA. V dropped 5 bases and J dropped 4 bases, with 15 bases sitting between them. CDR3 sequence reads: CASSVQGRGNQPQHF. For the CDR3, the DNA is TGTGCCAGCAGCGTACAGGGACGAGGAAATCAGCCCCAGCATTTT. Full variable domain (remainder filled in from reference TRBV7-2 and TRBJ1-5): GAGVSQSPSNKVTEKGKDVELRCDPISGHTALYWYRQSLGQGLEFLIYFQGNSAPDKSGLPSDRFSAERTGGSVSTLTIQRTQQEDSAVYLCASSVQGRGNQPQHFGDGTRLSIL.